The clone carrying this T cell receptor beta chain qualifies as medium-sized. Its specificity is unknown. Germline V gene lookup returns CDR1 LNHDA and CDR2 SQIVND (reference sequence). The CDR3 covers 16 residues. V lost 5 bases and J lost 4; bases outside the gene matches: 8. The sample belongs to a study of T cell responses to AZD1222 COVID-19 vaccine. Study-wide results and limits: Variant regions that are unmutated are reportedly the target of nearly half of spike-specific TCRs. Scientists sampled the repertoires only once the peak T cell response had passed. Clonal diversity was possibly underestimated; the donors were predominantly white British and more often female. Increased Spike-specific TCR breadth and depth were observed after two AZD1222 doses.

Libraries were prepared by immunoSEQ multiplex PCR; TCRdb keeps only in-frame clonotypes and omits some of them. The sample yields 110,000 to 150,000 clones, over 90% seen once. The chain couples TRBV19 to TRBJ2-2; 9 nucleotides line up with TRBD1. The receptor was derived from an adult in good health. The specimen comprised peripheral blood, sampled on day 0 of AZD1222 vaccination. CDR3 coding DNA: TGTGCCAGTAGTCGACGGGACAGGGAAACCACCGGGGAGCTGTTTTTT. It encodes CASSRRDRETTGELFF.